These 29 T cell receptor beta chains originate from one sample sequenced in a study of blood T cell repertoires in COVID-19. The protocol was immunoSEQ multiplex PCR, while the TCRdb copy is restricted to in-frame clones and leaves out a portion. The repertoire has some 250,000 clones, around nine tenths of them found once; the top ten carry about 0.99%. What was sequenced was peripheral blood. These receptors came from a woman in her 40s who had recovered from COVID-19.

This CDR3 is CASRQDYGYTF. The CDR3 bases are TGTGCCAGCCGACAGGATTATGGCTACACCTTC. This chain uses TRBV12-3 or TRBV12-4 with TRBJ1-2; D is perhaps TRBD1 (6 bases). The CDR3 extends over 11 amino acids. Trimming took 8 bases from V and 5 from J, leaving 9 bases between them.

CDR3 nucleotides: TGTGCCAGCAGTTCGGGGGGCTTTGTCACTGAAGCTTTCTTT. It codes for CASSSGGFVTEAFF. The chain carries TRBV27 and TRBJ1-1; D might be TRBD1 (6 bases). Between the trimmed V and J ends, which lost 4 bases and 4 bases, there was a span of 13 bases. This CDR3 is 14 amino acids long. CDR1 MNHEY and CDR2 SMNVEV come from the germline V gene (reference sequence).

CDR3 nucleotides: TGTGCCATCAGCCCCGGGACAGGGTTTAATGAAAAACTGTTTTTT. Its translation: CAISPGTGFNEKLFF. The chain couples TRBV10-3 to TRBJ1-4; the match to TRBD1 covers 9 bases. Per germline, CDR1 ENHRY and CDR2 SYGVKD. The junction had 6 bases not matched to a gene; V was cut back by 6 bases and J by 4 bases. This CDR3 contains 15 residues.

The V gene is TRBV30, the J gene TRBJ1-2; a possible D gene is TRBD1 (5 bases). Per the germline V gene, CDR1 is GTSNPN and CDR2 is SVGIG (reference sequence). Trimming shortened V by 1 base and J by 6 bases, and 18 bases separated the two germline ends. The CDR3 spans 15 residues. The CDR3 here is CAWSAEGRGRNGYTF. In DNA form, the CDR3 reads TGTGCCTGGAGTGCCGAGGGCCGGGGGAGGAATGGCTACACCTTC. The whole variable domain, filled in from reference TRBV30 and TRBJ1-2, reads SQTIHQWPATLVQPVGSPLSLECTVEGTSNPNLYWYRQAAGRGLQLLFYSVGIGQISSEVPQNLSASRPQDRQFILSSKKLLLSDSGFYLCAWSAEGRGRNGYTFGSGTRLTVV.

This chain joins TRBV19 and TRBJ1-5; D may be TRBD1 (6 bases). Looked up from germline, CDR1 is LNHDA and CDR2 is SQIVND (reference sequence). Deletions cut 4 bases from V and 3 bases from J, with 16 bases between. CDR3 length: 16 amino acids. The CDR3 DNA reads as TGTGCCAGTAGTACCACCATCACAGGGAACAATCAGCCCCAGCATTTT. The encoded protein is CASSTTITGNNQPQHF.

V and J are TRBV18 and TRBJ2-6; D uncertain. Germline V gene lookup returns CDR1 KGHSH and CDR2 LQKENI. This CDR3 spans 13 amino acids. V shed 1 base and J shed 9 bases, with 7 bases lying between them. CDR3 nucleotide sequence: TGTGCCAGCTCACCACGCCCGGGCAACGTCCTGACTTTC. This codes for CASSPRPGNVLTF.

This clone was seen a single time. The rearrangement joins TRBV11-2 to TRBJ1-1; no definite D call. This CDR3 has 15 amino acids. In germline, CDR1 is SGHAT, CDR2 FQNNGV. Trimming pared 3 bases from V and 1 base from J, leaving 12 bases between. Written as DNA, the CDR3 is TGTGCCAGCAGCTTCGCGGGCGGACCGAACACTGAAGCTTTCTTT. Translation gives CASSFAGGPNTEAFF.

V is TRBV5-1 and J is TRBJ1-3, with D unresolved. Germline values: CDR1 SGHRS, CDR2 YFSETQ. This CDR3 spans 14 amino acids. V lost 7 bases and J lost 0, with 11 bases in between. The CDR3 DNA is TGCGCCAGCGGTAAGGAGAGCTCTGGAAACACCATATATTTT. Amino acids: CASGKESSGNTIYF.

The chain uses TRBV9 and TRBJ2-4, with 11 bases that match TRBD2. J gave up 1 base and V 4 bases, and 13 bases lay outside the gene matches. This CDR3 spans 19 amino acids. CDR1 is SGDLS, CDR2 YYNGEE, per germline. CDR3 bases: TGTGCCAGCAGCCTTCTAGCGGGAGGCCCGGGGGTCGCCAAAAACATTCAGTACTTC. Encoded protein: CASSLLAGGPGVAKNIQYF.

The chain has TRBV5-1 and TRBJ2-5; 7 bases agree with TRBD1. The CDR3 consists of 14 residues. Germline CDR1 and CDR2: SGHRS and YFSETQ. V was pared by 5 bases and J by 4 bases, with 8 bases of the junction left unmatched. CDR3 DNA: TGCGCCAGCAGACGGGACAGCCCCCGAGAGACCCAGTACTTC. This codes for CASRRDSPRETQYF.

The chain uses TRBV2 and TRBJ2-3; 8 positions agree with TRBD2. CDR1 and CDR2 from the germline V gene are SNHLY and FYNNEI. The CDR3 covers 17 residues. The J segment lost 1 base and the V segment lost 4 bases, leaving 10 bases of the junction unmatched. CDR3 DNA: TGTGCCAGCAGTGCCCGGACTAGCCGGGTACGCACAGATACGCAGTATTTT. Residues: CASSARTSRVRTDTQYF.

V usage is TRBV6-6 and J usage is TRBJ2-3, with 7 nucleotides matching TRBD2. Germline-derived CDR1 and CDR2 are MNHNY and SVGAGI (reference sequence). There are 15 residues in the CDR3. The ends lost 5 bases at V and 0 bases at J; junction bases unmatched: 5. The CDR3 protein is CASSPRGGSTDTQYF. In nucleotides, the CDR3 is TGTGCCAGCAGTCCCCGGGGAGGGAGCACAGATACGCAGTATTTT.

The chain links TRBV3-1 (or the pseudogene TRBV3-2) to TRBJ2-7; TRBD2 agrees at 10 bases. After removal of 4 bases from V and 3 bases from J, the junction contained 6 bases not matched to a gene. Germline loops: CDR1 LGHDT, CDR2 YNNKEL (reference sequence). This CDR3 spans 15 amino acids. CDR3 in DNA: TGTGCCAGCAGCCCCGACGTAGCGGGAGGCTACGAGCAGTACTTC. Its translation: CASSPDVAGGYEQYF.

The CDR3 loop reads CASSQVGRGSTEAFF. The CDR3 nucleotides are TGCGCCAGCAGCCAAGTGGGGAGGGGGAGTACTGAAGCTTTCTTT. The V and J genes are TRBV4-1 and TRBJ1-1; D possibly corresponds to TRBD1 (6 bases). CDR1 MGHRA and CDR2 YSYEKL come from the germline V gene. V lost 1 base and J lost 5, with 14 bases in between. This CDR3 comprises 15 residues.

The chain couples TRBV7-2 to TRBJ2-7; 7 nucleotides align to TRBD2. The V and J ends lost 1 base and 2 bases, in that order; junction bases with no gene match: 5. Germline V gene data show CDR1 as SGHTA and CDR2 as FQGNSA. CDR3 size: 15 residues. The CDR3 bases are TGTGCCAGCAGCTTAGACGGGACTAACCCCTACGAGCAGTACTTC. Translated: CASSLDGTNPYEQYF.

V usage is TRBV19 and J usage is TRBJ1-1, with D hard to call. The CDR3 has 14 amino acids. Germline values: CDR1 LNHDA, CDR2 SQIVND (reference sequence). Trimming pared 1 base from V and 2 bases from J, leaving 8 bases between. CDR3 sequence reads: CASSIVARNTEAFF. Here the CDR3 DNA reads TGTGCCAGTAGTATAGTGGCCAGAAACACTGAAGCTTTCTTT.

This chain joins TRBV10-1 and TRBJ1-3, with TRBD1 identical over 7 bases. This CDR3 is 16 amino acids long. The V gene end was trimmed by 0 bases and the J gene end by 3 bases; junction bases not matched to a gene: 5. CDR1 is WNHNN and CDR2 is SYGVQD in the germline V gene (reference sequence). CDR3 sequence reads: CASSESNRGLGNTIYF. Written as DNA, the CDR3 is TGCGCCAGCAGTGAGTCGAATAGGGGGCTTGGAAACACCATATATTTT.

The CDR3 nucleotides read TGTGCCAGCAGCCAAATGACAGGGGGCAATCAGCCCCAGCATTTT. This sequence encodes CASSQMTGGNQPQHF. The chain has TRBV3-1 (or the pseudogene TRBV3-2) and TRBJ1-5; 8 nucleotides line up with TRBD1. V was pared by 2 bases and J by 2 bases, with 2 bases of the junction left unmatched. The CDR3 loop spans 15 amino acids. Germline values: CDR1 LGHDT, CDR2 YNNKEL (reference sequence).

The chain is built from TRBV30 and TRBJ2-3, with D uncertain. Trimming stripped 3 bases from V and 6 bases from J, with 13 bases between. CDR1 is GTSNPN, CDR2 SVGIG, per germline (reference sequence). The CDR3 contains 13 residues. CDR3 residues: CAWRQRPGDTQYF. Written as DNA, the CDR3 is TGTGCCTGGAGGCAGAGGCCCGGCGATACGCAGTATTTT.

The chain's CDR3 is CASSESGDTIYF. The CDR3 DNA sequence: TGTGCCAGCAGTGAATCCGGGGACACCATATATTTT. V and J are TRBV6-1 and TRBJ1-3; D gene unclear. The germline V and J ends were trimmed by 2 bases and 8 bases, with 7 bases remaining between them. CDR1 and CDR2 from the germline V gene are MNHNS and SASEGT. The CDR3 totals 12 residues.

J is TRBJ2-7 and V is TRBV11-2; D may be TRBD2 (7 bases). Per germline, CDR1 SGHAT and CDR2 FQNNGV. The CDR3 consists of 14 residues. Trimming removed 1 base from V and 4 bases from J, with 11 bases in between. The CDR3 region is CASSLGGGWYEQYF. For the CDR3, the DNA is TGTGCCAGCAGCTTAGGGGGGGGCTGGTACGAGCAGTACTTC. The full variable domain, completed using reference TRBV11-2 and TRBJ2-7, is EAGVAQSPRYKIIEKRQSVAFWCNPISGHATLYWYQQILGQGPKLLIQFQNNGVVDDSQLPKDRFSAERLKGVDSTLKIQPAKLEDSAVYLCASSLGGGWYEQYFGPGTRLTVT.

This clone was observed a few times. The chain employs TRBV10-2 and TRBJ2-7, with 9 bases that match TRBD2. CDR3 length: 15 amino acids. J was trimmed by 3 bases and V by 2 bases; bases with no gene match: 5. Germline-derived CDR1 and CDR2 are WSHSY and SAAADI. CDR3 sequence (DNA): TGCGCCAGCAGTGAGGCGGGAGGGCCCCTCTACGAGCAGTACGTC. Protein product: CASSEAGGPLYEQYV.

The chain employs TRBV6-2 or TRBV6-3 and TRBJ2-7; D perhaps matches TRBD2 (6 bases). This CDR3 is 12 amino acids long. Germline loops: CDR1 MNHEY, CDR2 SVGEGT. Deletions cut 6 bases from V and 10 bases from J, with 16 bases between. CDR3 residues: CASSQTAGGQYF. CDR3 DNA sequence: TGTGCCAGCAGCCAAACAGCGGGCGGCCAGTACTTC.

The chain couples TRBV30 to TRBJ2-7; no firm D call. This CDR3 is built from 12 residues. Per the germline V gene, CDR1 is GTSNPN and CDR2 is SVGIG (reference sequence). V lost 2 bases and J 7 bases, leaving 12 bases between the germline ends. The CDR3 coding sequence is TGTGCCTGGAGTCCTTATACTTGGGAGCAGTACTTC. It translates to CAWSPYTWEQYF.

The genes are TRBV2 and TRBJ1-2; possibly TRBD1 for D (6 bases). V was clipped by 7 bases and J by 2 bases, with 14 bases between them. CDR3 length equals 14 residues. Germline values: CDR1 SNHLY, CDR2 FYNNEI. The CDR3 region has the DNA TGTGCCAGCACCGCGGGGGGGCGCAACTATGGCTACACCTTC. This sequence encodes CASTAGGRNYGYTF.

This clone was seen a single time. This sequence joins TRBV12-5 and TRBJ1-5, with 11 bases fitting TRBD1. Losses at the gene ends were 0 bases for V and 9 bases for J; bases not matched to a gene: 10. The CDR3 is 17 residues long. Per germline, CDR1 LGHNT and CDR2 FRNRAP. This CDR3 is CASGLVLSGTGGTPQHF. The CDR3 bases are TGTGCTAGTGGTTTGGTACTTTCCGGGACAGGGGGAACGCCCCAGCATTTT.

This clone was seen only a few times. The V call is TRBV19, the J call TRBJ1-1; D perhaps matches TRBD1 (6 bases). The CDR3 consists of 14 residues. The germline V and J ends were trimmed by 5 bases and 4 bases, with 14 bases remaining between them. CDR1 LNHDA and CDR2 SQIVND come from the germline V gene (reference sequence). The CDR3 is CASSGGRAVTEAFF. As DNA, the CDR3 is TGTGCCAGTAGTGGGGGCAGGGCAGTCACTGAAGCTTTCTTT.

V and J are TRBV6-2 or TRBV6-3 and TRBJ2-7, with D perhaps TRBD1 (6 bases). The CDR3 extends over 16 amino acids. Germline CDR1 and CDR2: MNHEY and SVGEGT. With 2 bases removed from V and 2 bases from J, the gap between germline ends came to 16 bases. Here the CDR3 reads CASSYQDRRRAYEQYF. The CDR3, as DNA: TGTGCCAGCAGTTACCAAGACAGGCGTCGAGCCTACGAGCAGTACTTC.

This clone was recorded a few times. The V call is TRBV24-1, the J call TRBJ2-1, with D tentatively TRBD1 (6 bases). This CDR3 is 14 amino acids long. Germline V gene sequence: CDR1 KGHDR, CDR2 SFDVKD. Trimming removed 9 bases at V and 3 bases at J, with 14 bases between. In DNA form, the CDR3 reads TGTGCCACCCAGGGGCCAGGGCTCTACAATGAGCAGTTCTTC. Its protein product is CATQGPGLYNEQFF.